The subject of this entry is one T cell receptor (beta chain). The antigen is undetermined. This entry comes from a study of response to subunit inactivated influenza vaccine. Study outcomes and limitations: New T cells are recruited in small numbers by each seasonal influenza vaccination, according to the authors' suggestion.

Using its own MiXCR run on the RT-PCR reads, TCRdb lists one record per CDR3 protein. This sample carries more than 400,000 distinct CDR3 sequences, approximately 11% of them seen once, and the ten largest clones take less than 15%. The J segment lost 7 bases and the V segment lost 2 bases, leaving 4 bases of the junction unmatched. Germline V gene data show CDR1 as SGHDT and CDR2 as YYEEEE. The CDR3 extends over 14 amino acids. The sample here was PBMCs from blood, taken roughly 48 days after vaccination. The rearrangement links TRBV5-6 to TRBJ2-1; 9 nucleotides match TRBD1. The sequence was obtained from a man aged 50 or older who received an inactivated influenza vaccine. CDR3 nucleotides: TGTGCCAGCAGCTTAGTCGACAGGGGGAATGAGCAGTTCTTC. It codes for CASSLVDRGNEQFF.